This T cell receptor beta chain appears in the sequencing data of a study of CD8+ T cells in alopecia areata. Described treatment: oral pan-JAK inhibitor, 5-10 mg twice daily. RNA, once extracted, was reverse transcribed into cDNA for use as the sequencing template. Some clones are missing from TCRdb's copy, which holds only in-frame ones; the method was immunoSEQ multiplex PCR. The data contain approximately 170,000 clones, 60% of them singletons. Trimming left V 0 bases short and J 2 bases short, with 8 bases between. The CDR3 contains 14 residues. Germline V gene data show CDR1 as SQVTM and CDR2 as ANQGSEA.

The chain has TRBV29-1 and TRBJ1-3, with D tentatively TRBD1 (6 bases). The sequencing used CD4+ T cells sorted from blood, collected at week 24, from a patient treated with tofacitinib. The sequence was collected from a human donor with alopecia areata. This chain's CDR3 is CSVEDPGAGNTIYF. The CDR3 coding sequence is TGCAGCGTTGAAGATCCAGGGGCTGGAAACACCATATATTTT.